This T cell receptor (beta chain) originates from a study of blood T cell repertoires in COVID-19. Study-wide context: T cells, B-cell-depleted T cells, or PBMCs provided the cDNA or gDNA that served as material.

Trimming shortened V by 4 bases and J by 3 bases, and 16 bases separated the two germline ends. CDR3 size: 15 residues. The germline gives CDR1 SGHRS, CDR2 YFSETQ. This clone occurred a few times. Produced via immunoSEQ multiplex PCR; TCRdb's table is partial and in-frame only. This table holds 260,000 or so clones, about 87% found once. The chain recombines TRBV5-1 with TRBJ1-1; maybe TRBD1 (6 bases). The sequenced sample was peripheral blood. This receptor was obtained from a human donor in a cohort sampled during active COVID-19. CDR3 coding DNA: TGCGCCAGCAGCCCGGACTTTAGGGGGTACACTGAAGCTTTCTTT. It codes for CASSPDFRGYTEAFF.